This T cell receptor (beta chain) comes out of a study of blood T cell repertoires in COVID-19. In the study overall: From the United States, Italy and Spain came samples of acute and convalescent COVID-19.

Germline V gene data show CDR1 as SGHNT and CDR2 as YYREEE (reference sequence). Unmatched junction bases numbered 11, after V lost 4 bases and J lost 2 bases. The CDR3 loop spans 17 amino acids. As originally analysed: Amplifying reference gene primers gave estimates of nucleated cell counts. Here immunoSEQ multiplex PCR was the method, and the copy in TCRdb shows in-frame clones only, minus some. Clone size and V and J calls were adopted from that table, with D and trimming inferred from the DNA. This table has 200,000 to 250,000 clones, about four fifths appearing once. The sequence derives from a woman aged 60-70 years who had recovered from COVID-19. Sequencing was done on a sample of PBMCs or T cells enriched from blood (not recorded which). The chain employs TRBV5-4 and TRBJ2-2, with 7 bases lining up with TRBD1. The chain's CDR3 is CASSQGQETTNTGELFF. CDR3 in DNA: TGTGCCAGCAGCCAAGGACAGGAGACCACTAACACCGGGGAGCTGTTTTTT.